The next 12 T cell receptor beta chains were all read from a single sample in a study of cytomegalovirus exposure and HLA in healthy donors. With 60 Vbeta and 13 Jbeta primers, the PCR was carried out. TCRdb's copy holds only in-frame clones and misses some; the assay was immunoSEQ multiplex PCR. The sample holds about 70,000 clones, 70% to 85% seen once. Sequenced: PBMCs. The receptors stem from a human donor in good health.

The chain has TRBV6-1 and TRBJ1-4, with 9 bases fitting TRBD1. CDR3 length equals 14 residues. Trimming removed 3 bases from V and 8 bases from J; junction bases left unmatched: 4. Per the germline V gene, CDR1 is MNHNS and CDR2 is SASEGT. The CDR3 loop reads CASSDGTGREKLFF. CDR3 DNA sequence: TGTGCCAGCAGTGATGGGACAGGGAGGGAAAAACTGTTTTTT.

The V call is TRBV7-2, the J call TRBJ2-3; D ambiguous. The CDR3 is 15 amino acids. Germline values: CDR1 SGHTA, CDR2 FQGNSA. Trimming pared 3 bases from V and 5 bases from J, leaving 15 bases between. CDR3 nucleotide sequence: TGTGCCAGCAGCTTGGTCGGTTACGCGGAAGATACGCAGTATTTT. Translated: CASSLVGYAEDTQYF.

Only a few counts were recorded for this clone. The V gene is TRBV6-5, the J gene TRBJ1-1; tentative D call: TRBD1 (5 bases). Germline assignment: CDR1 MNHEY and CDR2 SVGAGI. This CDR3 is built from 11 residues. With 5 bases removed from V and 9 bases from J, the gap between germline ends came to 10 bases. The DNA of the CDR3 is TGTGCCAGCAGTGGAACAGGAAAAGCTTTCTTT. Translation: CASSGTGKAFF.

This chain joins TRBV10-3 and TRBJ2-3; 9 bases agree with TRBD2. Germline CDR1 ENHRY, CDR2 SYGVKD. The CDR3 extends over 19 amino acids. V dropped 2 bases and J dropped 4; count of bases not matched to a gene: 16. Here the CDR3 DNA reads TGTGCCATCAGTGAGACTGGGGGGCGCGGGAGGGCCATCGCAGATACGCAGTATTTT. Translated, it gives CAISETGGRGRAIADTQYF.

The J gene is TRBJ1-6, the V gene TRBV4-1; 7 nucleotides line up with TRBD1. Germline CDR1 MGHRA, CDR2 YSYEKL. The CDR3 consists of 16 residues. V lost 0 bases to trimming and J lost 6 bases; unmatched junction nucleotides: 5. CDR3 sequence (DNA): TGCGCCAGCAGCCAAGAAGACAGGGCATCTAATTCACCCCTCCACTTT. Protein product: CASSQEDRASNSPLHF.

This chain links TRBV6-6 with TRBJ1-2, with a tentative D call TRBD1 (6 bases). Germline lookup yields CDR1 MNHNY and CDR2 SVGAGI (reference sequence). Trimming pared 7 bases from V and 3 bases from J, leaving 9 bases between. CDR3 length equals 12 residues. The CDR3 nucleotides read TGTGCCAGCAACGCAGGGGACTATGGCTACACCTTC. Amino acids: CASNAGDYGYTF.

The J gene is TRBJ2-7, the V gene TRBV2; 8 bases line up with TRBD2. Germline V gene sequence: CDR1 SNHLY, CDR2 FYNNEI. CDR3 length: 15 amino acids. Trimming at V came to 8 bases and at J to 2 bases, leaving 11 bases not matched to a gene. The CDR3 DNA follows: TGTGCCAGCTCTCCCTCTTTAGCGGGGACCTACGAGCAGTACTTC. It is translated as CASSPSLAGTYEQYF.

V usage is TRBV19 and J usage is TRBJ1-1, with 7 bases matching TRBD1. Germline trimming cut 6 bases from V and 4 bases from J; bases unmatched to any gene: 5. Per germline, CDR1 LNHDA and CDR2 SQIVND (reference sequence). This CDR3 is 13 amino acids long. The CDR3 loop reads CASSPTGATEAFF. The CDR3 bases are TGTGCCAGTAGCCCAACAGGGGCCACTGAAGCTTTCTTT.

The chain combines TRBV25-1 with TRBJ2-7; no clear D. Trimming removed 1 base at V and 5 bases at J, with 6 bases between. Per germline, CDR1 MGHDK and CDR2 SYGVNS. CDR3 length: 12 amino acids. The CDR3 reads CASSELTDEQYF. Here the CDR3 DNA reads TGTGCCAGCAGTGAATTGACTGACGAGCAGTACTTC.

The rearrangement uses TRBV7-9 and TRBJ1-2, with D perhaps matching TRBD1 (5 bases). The length of the CDR3 is 13 residues. CDR1 is SEHNR and CDR2 is FQNEAQ in the germline V gene (reference sequence). Trimming took 3 bases from V and 5 from J, leaving 10 bases between them. CDR3 DNA: TGTGCCAGCAGCTTGGCACAGGATTATGGCTACACCTTC. It translates to CASSLAQDYGYTF.

The V and J genes are TRBV19 and TRBJ2-5, with D possibly being TRBD2 (5 bases). The ends were cut back, 1 base at V and 5 bases at J, with 5 bases in the middle. The germline gives CDR1 LNHDA, CDR2 SQIVND (reference sequence). The CDR3 has 12 residues. The CDR3 sequence: CASSIGGETQYF. CDR3 sequence (DNA): TGTGCCAGTAGTATAGGCGGGGAGACCCAGTACTTC.

The V call is TRBV18, the J call TRBJ2-3; D is unresolved. V lost 3 bases and J 0 bases, leaving 4 bases between the germline ends. This CDR3 has 13 residues. Germline V gene data show CDR1 as KGHSH and CDR2 as LQKENI. The CDR3 nucleotides read TGTGCCAGCTCACCTACTAGCACAGATACGCAGTATTTT. Amino acids: CASSPTSTDTQYF.